This T cell receptor (beta chain) was found in a study of monozygotic twins with inflammatory bowel disease. The CDR3 is 14 residues long. Germline V gene sequence: CDR1 SGDLS, CDR2 YYNGEE. One entry per CDR3 protein, without DNA, is what TCRdb gives after re-calling the 5' RACE reads. The sample is made up of roughly 200,000 distinct CDR3 sequences, and the top ten hold roughly 7.1% of it. A note on this clonotype: As yet, its antigen is unknown.

Study outcomes and limitations: Repertoire similarity was not found to differ between concordant and discordant twins, possibly from limited power. Individual T cell subtypes were not distinguishable.

The genes are TRBV9 and TRBJ2-5; TCRdb indicates TRBD1, and absent DNA this call remains unverified. This TCR was sampled from a human donor with ulcerative colitis or Crohn's disease, or a healthy co-twin of an affected twin (not recorded which). What was sequenced was blood. The CDR3 here is CASSAGTVWETQYF.